This T cell receptor beta chain was recorded in a study of identical twins. Whole-study results and caveats: Out-of-frame alpha sequences common to twins exhibited an excess of low generation probability. Models underestimated TCR alpha sharing (out-of-frame) in monozygotic twins.

Comment on this clonotype: The antigen remains undetermined.

All of the donors were Caucasians in good health. This CDR3 has 14 amino acids. Trimming left V 5 bases short and J 8 bases short, with 18 bases between. Germline values: CDR1 SEHNR, CDR2 FQNEAQ (reference sequence). Unique molecular identifiers were present on the cDNA, which also gained a universal primer site by template switching. Each CDR3 protein is one row after TCRdb ran MiXCR on the 5' RACE reads. The table lists hundreds of thousands of distinct CDR3 sequences, around 9.6% of them singletons. The rearrangement uses TRBV7-9 and TRBJ1-2; tentatively, D is TRBD1 (6 bases). The sequenced sample was memory (CD45RO+) T cells sorted from blood. The sequence was collected from a young woman in good health. In DNA form, the CDR3 reads TGTGCCAGCAGCCCTGGGGGCAGGGGTGAGGGCTACACCTTC. Translating gives CASSPGGRGEGYTF.